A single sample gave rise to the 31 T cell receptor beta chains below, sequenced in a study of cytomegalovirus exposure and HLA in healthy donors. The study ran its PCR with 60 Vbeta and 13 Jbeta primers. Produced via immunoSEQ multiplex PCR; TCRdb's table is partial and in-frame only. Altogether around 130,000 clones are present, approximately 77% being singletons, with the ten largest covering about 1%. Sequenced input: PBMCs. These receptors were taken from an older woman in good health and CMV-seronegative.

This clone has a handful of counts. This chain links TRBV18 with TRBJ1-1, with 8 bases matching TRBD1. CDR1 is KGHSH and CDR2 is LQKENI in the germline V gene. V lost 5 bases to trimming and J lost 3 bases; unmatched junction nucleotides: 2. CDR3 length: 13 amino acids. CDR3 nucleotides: TGTGCCAGCTCAAAGGGACAGGACACTGAAGCTTTCTTT. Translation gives CASSKGQDTEAFF.

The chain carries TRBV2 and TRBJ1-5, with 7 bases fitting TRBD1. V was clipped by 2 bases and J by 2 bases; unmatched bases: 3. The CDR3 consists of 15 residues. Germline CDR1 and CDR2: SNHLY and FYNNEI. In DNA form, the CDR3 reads TGTGCCAGCAGTGAATGGGGACAGCGCAATCAGCCCCAGCATTTT. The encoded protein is CASSEWGQRNQPQHF.

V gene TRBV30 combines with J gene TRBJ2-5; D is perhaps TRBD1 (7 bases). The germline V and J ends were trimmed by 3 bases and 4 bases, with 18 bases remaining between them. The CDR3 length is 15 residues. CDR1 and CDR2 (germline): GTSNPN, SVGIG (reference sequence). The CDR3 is CAWSRQGAGGETQYF. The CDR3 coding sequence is TGTGCCTGGAGCAGACAGGGAGCGGGTGGAGAGACCCAGTACTTC.

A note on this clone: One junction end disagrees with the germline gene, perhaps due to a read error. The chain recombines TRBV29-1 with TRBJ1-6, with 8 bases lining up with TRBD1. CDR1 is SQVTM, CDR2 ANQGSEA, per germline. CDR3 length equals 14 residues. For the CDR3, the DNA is TGCAGCGTTCAAGACAGGGGTCGAGCTTCACCCCTCCACTTT. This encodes CSVQDRGRASPLHF.

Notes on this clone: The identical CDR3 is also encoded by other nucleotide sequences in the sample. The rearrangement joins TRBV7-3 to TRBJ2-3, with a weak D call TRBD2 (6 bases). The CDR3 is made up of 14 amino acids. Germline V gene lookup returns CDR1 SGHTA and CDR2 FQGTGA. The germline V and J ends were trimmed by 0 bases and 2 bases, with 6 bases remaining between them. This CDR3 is CASSLTRDTDTQYF. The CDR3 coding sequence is TGTGCCAGCAGCTTAACGCGGGACACAGATACGCAGTATTTT.

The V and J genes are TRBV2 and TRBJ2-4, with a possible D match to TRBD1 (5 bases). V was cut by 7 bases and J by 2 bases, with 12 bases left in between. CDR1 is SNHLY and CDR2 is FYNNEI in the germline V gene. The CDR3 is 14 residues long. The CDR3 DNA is TGTGCCAGCACTACCCAGGGAACCAAAAACATTCAGTACTTC. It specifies CASTTQGTKNIQYF.

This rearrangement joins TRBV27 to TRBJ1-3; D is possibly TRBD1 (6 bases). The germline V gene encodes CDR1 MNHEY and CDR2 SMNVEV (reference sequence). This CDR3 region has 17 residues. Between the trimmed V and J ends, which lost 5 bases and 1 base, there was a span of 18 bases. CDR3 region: CASSPLDRRGSGNTIYF. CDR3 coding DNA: TGTGCCAGCAGTCCCCTCGACAGGAGAGGATCTGGAAACACCATATATTTT.

The CDR3 DNA sequence: TGTGCCAGCAGTGGACTAGCGGTCGGGTTCTTC. Translated: CASSGLAVGFF. The chain uses TRBV2 and TRBJ2-1, with 9 bases aligning to TRBD2. Germline CDR1 reads SNHLY; CDR2 reads FYNNEI. The CDR3 spans 11 residues. The V and J ends lost 4 bases and 15 bases, in that order; junction bases with no gene match: 4.

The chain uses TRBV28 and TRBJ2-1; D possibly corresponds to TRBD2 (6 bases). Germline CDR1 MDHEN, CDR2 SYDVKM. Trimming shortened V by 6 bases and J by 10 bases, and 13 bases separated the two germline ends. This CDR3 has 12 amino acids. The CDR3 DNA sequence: TGTGCCAGCAGCCCTCCCGGGAGAGAGCAGTTCTTC. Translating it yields CASSPPGREQFF.

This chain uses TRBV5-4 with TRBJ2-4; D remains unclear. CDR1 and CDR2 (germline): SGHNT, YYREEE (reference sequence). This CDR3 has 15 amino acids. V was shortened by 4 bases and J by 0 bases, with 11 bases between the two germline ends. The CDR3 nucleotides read TGTGCCAGCAGCATGAACCAGTTAGCCAAAAACATTCAGTACTTC. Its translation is CASSMNQLAKNIQYF.

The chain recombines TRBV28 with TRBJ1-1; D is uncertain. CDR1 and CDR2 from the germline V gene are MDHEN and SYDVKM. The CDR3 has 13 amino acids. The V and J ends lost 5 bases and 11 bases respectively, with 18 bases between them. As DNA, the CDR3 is TGTGCCAGCAGTGAAACTATCGGGAGGAATGCTTTCTTT. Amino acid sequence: CASSETIGRNAFF.

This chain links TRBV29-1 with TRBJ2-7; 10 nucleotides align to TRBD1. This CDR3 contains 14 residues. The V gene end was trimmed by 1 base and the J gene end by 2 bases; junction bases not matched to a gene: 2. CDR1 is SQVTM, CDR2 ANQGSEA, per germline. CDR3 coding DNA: TGCAGCGTTGAAGTAGGGACAGGGGCCTACGAGCAGTACTTC. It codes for CSVEVGTGAYEQYF.

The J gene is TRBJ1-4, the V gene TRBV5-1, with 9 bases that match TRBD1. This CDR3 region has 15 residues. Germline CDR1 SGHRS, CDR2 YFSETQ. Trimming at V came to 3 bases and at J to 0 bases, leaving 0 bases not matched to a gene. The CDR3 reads CASSWDRATNEKLFF. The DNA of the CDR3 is TGCGCCAGCAGCTGGGACAGGGCAACTAATGAAAAACTGTTTTTT.

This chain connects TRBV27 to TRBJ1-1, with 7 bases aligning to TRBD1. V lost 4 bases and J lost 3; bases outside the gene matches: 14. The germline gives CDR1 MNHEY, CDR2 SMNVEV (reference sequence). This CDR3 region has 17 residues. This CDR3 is CASSSPRNRGFYTEAFF. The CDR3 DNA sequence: TGTGCCAGCAGTTCGCCTCGGAACAGGGGCTTCTACACTGAAGCTTTCTTT.

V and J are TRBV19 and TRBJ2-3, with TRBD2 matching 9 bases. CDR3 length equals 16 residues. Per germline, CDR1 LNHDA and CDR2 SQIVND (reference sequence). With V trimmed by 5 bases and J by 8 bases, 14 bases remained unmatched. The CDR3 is CASSPRLAGRAGTQYF. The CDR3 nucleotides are TGTGCCAGTAGTCCCCGGCTAGCGGGGCGAGCGGGTACGCAGTATTTT.

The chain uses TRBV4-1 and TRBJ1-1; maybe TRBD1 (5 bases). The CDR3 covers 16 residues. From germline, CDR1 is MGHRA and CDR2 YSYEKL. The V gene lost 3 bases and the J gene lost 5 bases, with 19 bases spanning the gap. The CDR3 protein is CASSHSLPGSSTEAFF. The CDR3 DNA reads TGCGCCAGCAGCCATTCGTTACCAGGGTCAAGTACTGAAGCTTTCTTT.

Written as DNA, the CDR3 is TGTGCCATCGAGGGCCAGGGGGTGAAGGGCGAGCAGTACTTC. Translated, it gives CAIEGQGVKGEQYF. The gene calls are TRBV10-3 and TRBJ2-5, with 7 positions matching TRBD1. The DNA end favors TRBJ2-7, so the J call may be wrong. Germline assignment: CDR1 ENHRY and CDR2 SYGVKD. This CDR3 has 14 residues.

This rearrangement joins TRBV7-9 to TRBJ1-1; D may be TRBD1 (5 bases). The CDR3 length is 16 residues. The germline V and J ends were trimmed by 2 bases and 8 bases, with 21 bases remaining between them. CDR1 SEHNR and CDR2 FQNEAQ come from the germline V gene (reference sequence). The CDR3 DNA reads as TGTGCCAGCAGCTTAAGGCAGGGTCGGTACAACCGGGAAGCTTTCTTT. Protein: CASSLRQGRYNREAFF.

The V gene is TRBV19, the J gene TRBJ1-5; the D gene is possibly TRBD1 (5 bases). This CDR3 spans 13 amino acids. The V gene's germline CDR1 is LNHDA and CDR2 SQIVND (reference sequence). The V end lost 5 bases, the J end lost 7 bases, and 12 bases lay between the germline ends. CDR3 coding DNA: TGTGCCAGTAGTGATCAGGGAGGCCAGCCCCAGCATTTT. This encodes CASSDQGGQPQHF.

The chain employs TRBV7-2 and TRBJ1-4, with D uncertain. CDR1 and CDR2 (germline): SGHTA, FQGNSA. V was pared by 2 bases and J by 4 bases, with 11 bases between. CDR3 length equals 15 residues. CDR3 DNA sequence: TGTGCCAGCAGCTTATCCCCGCAACTTAATGAAAAACTGTTTTTT. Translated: CASSLSPQLNEKLFF.

Here the CDR3 reads CAWSGAGPEQFF. The CDR3 DNA reads as TGTGCCTGGAGTGGTGCGGGCCCAGAGCAGTTCTTC. V usage is TRBV30 and J usage is TRBJ2-1; D perhaps matches TRBD2 (5 bases). CDR3 size: 12 residues. Germline CDR1 and CDR2: GTSNPN and SVGIG (reference sequence). Trimming removed 1 base from V and 10 bases from J, with 11 bases in between. The full variable domain, its missing parts supplied by reference TRBV30 and TRBJ2-1, is SQTIHQWPATLVQPVGSPLSLECTVEGTSNPNLYWYRQAAGRGLQLLFYSVGIGQISSEVPQNLSASRPQDRQFILSSKKLLLSDSGFYLCAWSGAGPEQFFGPGTRLTVL.

Here the CDR3 reads CASSRITGDSGNTIYF. In DNA, the CDR3 is TGTGCCAGCAGTCGCATAACAGGGGACTCTGGAAACACCATATATTTT. V and J are TRBV6-6 and TRBJ1-3, with 7 bases lining up with TRBD1. The ends lost 5 bases at V and 0 bases at J; junction bases unmatched: 7. Germline values: CDR1 MNHNY, CDR2 SVGAGI (reference sequence). The CDR3 spans 16 residues.

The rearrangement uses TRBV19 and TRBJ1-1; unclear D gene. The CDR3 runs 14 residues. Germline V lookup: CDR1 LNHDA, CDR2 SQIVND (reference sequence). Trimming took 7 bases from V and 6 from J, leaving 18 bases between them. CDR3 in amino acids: CASTPTSRHAEAFF. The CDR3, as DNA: TGTGCCAGTACCCCGACAAGCCGGCACGCTGAAGCTTTCTTT.

The CDR3 sequence is CASSLETGVSEAFF. The CDR3 nucleotides are TGTGCCAGCAGTTTAGAAACTGGAGTGTCTGAAGCTTTCTTT. The V call is TRBV28, the J call TRBJ1-1; D gene ambiguous. The V end lost 2 bases, the J end lost 6 bases, and 13 bases lay between the germline ends. Germline V CDR1 and CDR2: MDHEN, SYDVKM. The CDR3 length is 14 residues.

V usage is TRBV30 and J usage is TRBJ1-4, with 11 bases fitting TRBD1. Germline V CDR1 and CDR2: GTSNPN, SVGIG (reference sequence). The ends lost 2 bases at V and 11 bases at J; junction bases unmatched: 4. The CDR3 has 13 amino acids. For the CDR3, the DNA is TGTGCCTGGAGTAGGACAGGGGGCGGGAAACTGTTTTTT. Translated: CAWSRTGGGKLFF.

The CDR3 is CAISGRLAGDTQYF. The CDR3 DNA reads as TGTGCCATCAGTGGTAGACTAGCGGGAGATACGCAGTATTTT. The chain employs TRBV10-3 and TRBJ2-3; TRBD2 aligns across 10 bases. Germline CDR1 reads ENHRY; CDR2 reads SYGVKD. The CDR3 has 14 residues. With V trimmed by 4 bases and J by 5 bases, 3 bases remained unmatched.

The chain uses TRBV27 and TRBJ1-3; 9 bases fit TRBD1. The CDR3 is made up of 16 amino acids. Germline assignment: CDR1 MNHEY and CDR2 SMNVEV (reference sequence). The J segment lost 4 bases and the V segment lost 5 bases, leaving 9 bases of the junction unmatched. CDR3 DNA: TGTGCCAGCAGTACCCAGACAGGGGGAGGAGGAAACACCATATATTTT. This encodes CASSTQTGGGGNTIYF.

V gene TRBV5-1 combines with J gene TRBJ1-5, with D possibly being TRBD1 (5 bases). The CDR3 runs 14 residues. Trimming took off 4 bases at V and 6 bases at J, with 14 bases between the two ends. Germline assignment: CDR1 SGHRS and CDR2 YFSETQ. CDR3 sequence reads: CASSPGQAGQPQHF. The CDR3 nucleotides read TGCGCCAGCAGCCCTGGACAAGCCGGTCAGCCCCAGCATTTT.

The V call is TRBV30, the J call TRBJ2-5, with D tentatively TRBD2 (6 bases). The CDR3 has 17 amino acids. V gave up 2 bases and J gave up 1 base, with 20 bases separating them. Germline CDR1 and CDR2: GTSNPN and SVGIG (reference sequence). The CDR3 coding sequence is TGTGCCTGGAGTTCTCTTACTAGCCGGGCCCTCCAAGAGACCCAGTACTTC. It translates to CAWSSLTSRALQETQYF.

CDR3 coding DNA: TGTGCCAGCAGCCATGGGCGGGGCTCTAGGGCCGGGGAGCTGTTTTTT. The encoded protein is CASSHGRGSRAGELFF. The chain combines TRBV11-3 with TRBJ2-2; TRBD2 might be the D (6 bases). This CDR3 has 16 residues. Germline assignment: CDR1 SGHNT and CDR2 YENEEA. Trimming cost V 5 bases and J 6 bases, with 19 bases left between them.

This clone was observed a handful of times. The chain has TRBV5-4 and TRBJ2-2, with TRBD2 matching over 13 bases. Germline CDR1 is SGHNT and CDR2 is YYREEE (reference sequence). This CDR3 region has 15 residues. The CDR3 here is CGQKTSGRIPRELFF. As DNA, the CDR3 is TGTGGGCAGAAGACTAGCGGGAGGATTCCCCGGGAGCTGTTTTTT.